A selection of T cell receptor beta chains follows, all from one sample in a study of memory CD4+ T cells and cytomegalovirus serostatus. The table came from immunoSEQ multiplex PCR; TCRdb's copy has only in-frame clones and leaves some out. The table records 35,000 to 50,000 clones, approximately 80% of them present only once. Sample: memory CD4+ T cells from blood. The receptors here all came from an adult in good health and CMV-seronegative. Both conserved end residues are part of each CDR3. D genes are given only for firm matches. Only part of the rows carry a size: once, few, many, or a class if the clone is expanded.

D: TRBD2
J: TRBJ2-7
size: NA
V: TRBV9
DNA: TGTGCCAGCAGCGTAGCGCGGGGGGGTTCCGAGCAGTACTTC
CDR3: CASSVARGGSEQYF

D: NA
J: TRBJ2-7
size: NA
V: TRBV7-9
DNA: TGTGCCAGCAGCCAGGCCGGGTCTACCGAGCAGTACTTC
CDR3: CASSQAGSTEQYF

D: NA
J: TRBJ1-5
size: NA
V: TRBV29-1
DNA: TGCAGCGCCTCTTTGGGGGATCAGCCCCAGCATTTT
CDR3: CSASLGDQPQHF

D: TRBD1
J: TRBJ1-1
size: NA
V: TRBV5-8
DNA: TGTGCCAGCAGCTCCGTTAAGACAGGGGGCACTGAAGCTTTCTTT
CDR3: CASSSVKTGGTEAFF

D: NA
J: TRBJ1-2
size: NA
V: TRBV27
DNA: TGTGCCAGCAGCAGGTATCGGAACTATGGCTACACCTTC
CDR3: CASSRYRNYGYTF

D: NA
J: TRBJ2-1
size: NA
V: TRBV5-1
DNA: TGCGCCAGCGGACCCGGGGACAACGAGCAGTTCTTC
CDR3: CASGPGDNEQFF

D: NA
J: TRBJ2-5
size: NA
V: TRBV5-4
DNA: TGTGCCAGCAGCATACGTAAGGGGGCCCAGTACTTC
CDR3: CASSIRKGAQYF

D: TRBD2
J: TRBJ2-1
size: NA
V: TRBV5-6
DNA: TGTGCCAGCAGCTTGACCGGGACTAGCGGTTTCAATGAGCAGTTCTTC
CDR3: CASSLTGTSGFNEQFF

D: NA
J: TRBJ1-1
size: NA
V: TRBV30
DNA: TGTGCCTGGAGTGGGCAGTACACTGAAGCTTTCTTT
CDR3: CAWSGQYTEAFF

D: NA
J: TRBJ2-3
size: NA
V: TRBV9
DNA: TGTGCCAGCAGCGTAGTTGGGTTCACAGATACGCAGTATTTT
CDR3: CASSVVGFTDTQYF

D: TRBD1
J: TRBJ1-2
size: NA
V: TRBV7-8
DNA: TGTGCCAGCAGTTCCAGCTTATTAGACAGGGCCAACTTC
CDR3: CASSSSLLDRANF

D: NA
J: TRBJ1-1
size: NA
V: TRBV11-3
DNA: TGTGCCAGCAGCAAAAACACTGAAGCTTTCTTT
CDR3: CASSKNTEAFF

D: TRBD1
J: TRBJ2-3
size: NA
V: TRBV29-1
DNA: TGCAGCGTCGAGACAGGGGGCGATACGCAGTATTTT
CDR3: CSVETGGDTQYF

D: TRBD1
J: TRBJ1-2
size: NA
V: TRBV11-2
DNA: TGTGCCAGCAGCCAAGACACAGGGGCGGGGGGCTACACCTTC
CDR3: CASSQDTGAGGYTF

D: NA
J: TRBJ1-4
size: NA
V: TRBV19
DNA: TGTGCCAGTAGTGCATGGGTGGATGAAAAACTGTTTTTT
CDR3: CASSAWVDEKLFF

D: NA
J: TRBJ1-3
size: NA
V: TRBV5-8
DNA: TGTGCCAGCAGCTTCAGAGGGGTCGATCATTCTTTT
CDR3: CASSFRGVDHSF

D: NA
J: TRBJ2-1
size: NA
V: TRBV11-2
DNA: TGTGCCAGCAGTAGCAGGGCCGAGCAGTTCTTC
CDR3: CASSSRAEQFF

D: NA
J: TRBJ1-2
size: few
V: TRBV7-6
DNA: TGTGCCAGCAGCAGTACAGATCGAGGTGGCTACACCTTC
CDR3: CASSSTDRGGYTF

D: NA
J: TRBJ2-7
size: NA
V: TRBV9
DNA: TGTGCCAGCAGCGTAGGCGGACAGTCCTACGAGCAGTACTTC
CDR3: CASSVGGQSYEQYF

D: TRBD1
J: TRBJ1-2
size: NA
V: TRBV29-1
DNA: TGCAGCGTCAGCGGACAGGGGAACTATGGCTACACCTTC
CDR3: CSVSGQGNYGYTF

D: NA
J: TRBJ2-1
size: NA
V: TRBV5-5
DNA: TGTGCCAGCAGAAACACCGGGACATCGCTTAATGAGCAGTTCTTC
CDR3: CASRNTGTSLNEQFF

D: NA
J: TRBJ2-1
size: NA
V: TRBV9
DNA: TGTGCCAGCAGCGTAGGGTGGGGGTCGGGTGAGCAGTTCTTC
CDR3: CASSVGWGSGEQFF

D: TRBD1
J: TRBJ1-1
size: NA
V: TRBV7-8
DNA: TGTGCCAGCAGCAGAGGGACAGGGATTGGAGGGACTGAAGCTTTCTTT
CDR3: CASSRGTGIGGTEAFF

D: NA
J: TRBJ1-3
size: NA
V: TRBV7-8
DNA: TGTGCCAGCAGCTCCCGGGGAGTAGTGTCTGGAAACACCATATATTTT
CDR3: CASSSRGVVSGNTIYF

D: NA
J: TRBJ2-3
size: NA
V: TRBV6-5
DNA: TGTGCCAGCAGTTCCGTGGGCGGGGTGACAGATACGCAGTATTTT
CDR3: CASSSVGGVTDTQYF

D: NA
J: TRBJ1-4
size: NA
V: TRBV6-5
DNA: TGTGCCAGCAAGGGAACCCCCTCCAATGAAAAACTGTTTTTT
CDR3: CASKGTPSNEKLFF

D: NA
J: TRBJ2-7
size: NA
V: TRBV6-1
DNA: TGTGCCAGCAGTTCGGGGTTGACCTACGAGCAGTACTTC
CDR3: CASSSGLTYEQYF

D: NA
J: TRBJ1-1
size: NA
V: TRBV5-5
DNA: TGTGCCAGCAGCAACAGGGATTTTGCTTTCTTT
CDR3: CASSNRDFAFF

D: TRBD2
J: TRBJ2-3
size: NA
V: TRBV6-1
DNA: TGTGCCAGCCGACCGCTAGCGGTGAGCACAGATACGCAGTATTTT
CDR3: CASRPLAVSTDTQYF

D: NA
J: TRBJ1-5
size: NA
V: TRBV5-1
DNA: TGCGCCAGCAGTCAGGGAAGCAATCAGCCCCAGCATTTT
CDR3: CASSQGSNQPQHF

D: TRBD1
J: TRBJ1-4
size: NA
V: TRBV10-2
DNA: TGCGCCAGCAGAGACAGGGGTGGTAGTGAAAAACTGTTTTTT
CDR3: CASRDRGGSEKLFF

D: NA
J: TRBJ2-5
size: few
V: TRBV13
DNA: TGTGCCAGCGCGGAGAGTAGCCAGACCCAGTACTTC
CDR3: CASAESSQTQYF

D: NA
J: TRBJ2-7
size: NA
V: TRBV28
DNA: TGTGCCACCAGGACGGGCGAGGGAGTCGGCGAGCAGTACTTC
CDR3: CATRTGEGVGEQYF

D: TRBD2
J: TRBJ2-3
size: NA
V: TRBV2
DNA: TGTGCCAGCAAACGGGGCGGGGGGGCCGCCGATACGCAGTATTTT
CDR3: CASKRGGGAADTQYF

D: TRBD2
J: TRBJ2-3
size: NA
V: TRBV19
DNA: TGTGCCAGTAGTATTTGGGGGGGGACAGATACGCAGTATTTT
CDR3: CASSIWGGTDTQYF

D: NA
J: TRBJ1-5
size: NA
V: TRBV13
DNA: TGTGCCAGCAGCTTAGGGGGGGGGAAGGGGCAGCCCCAGCATTTT
CDR3: CASSLGGGKGQPQHF

D: TRBD1
J: TRBJ1-3
size: NA
V: TRBV5-1
DNA: TGCGCCAGCAGCGGCGGGACAGACTCTGGAAACACCATATATTTT
CDR3: CASSGGTDSGNTIYF

D: TRBD1
J: TRBJ1-1
size: NA
V: TRBV19
DNA: TGTGCCAGTAGTGCCTCAACAGGGGTGAACACTGAAGCTTTCTTT
CDR3: CASSASTGVNTEAFF

D: TRBD1
J: TRBJ1-5
size: NA
V: TRBV4-1
DNA: TGCGCCAGCAGCCAGGGGGACAGGGGTGGTCAGCCCCAGCATTTT
CDR3: CASSQGDRGGQPQHF

D: NA
J: TRBJ2-7
size: few
V: TRBV21-1
DNA: TGTGCCAGCAGCAAAGAAGAGGTTTCGACCTACGAGCAGTACTTC
CDR3: CASSKEEVSTYEQYF

D: NA
J: TRBJ2-3
size: NA
V: TRBV5-1
DNA: TGCGCCAGCAGCGCGACTCGTGGTTCCGGCACAGATACGCAGTATTTT
CDR3: CASSATRGSGTDTQYF

D: NA
J: TRBJ1-1
size: NA
V: TRBV7-2
DNA: TGTGCCAGCAGCTTAGGAGGTGGACAGAGGAACACTGAAGCTTTCTTT
CDR3: CASSLGGGQRNTEAFF

D: NA
J: TRBJ2-6
size: NA
V: TRBV30
DNA: TGTGCCTGGAGTGTAAGGGGGACTCGGGTCTCGACCTCTGGGGCCAACGTCCTGACTTTC
CDR3: CAWSVRGTRVSTSGANVLTF

D: NA
J: TRBJ1-1
size: NA
V: TRBV19
DNA: TGTGCCAGTAGTATAGAACTGAACACTGAAGCTTTCTTT
CDR3: CASSIELNTEAFF

D: NA
J: TRBJ2-6
size: NA
V: TRBV14
DNA: TGTGCCAGCAGCCAAAACGTCGGGGCCAACGTCCTGACTTTC
CDR3: CASSQNVGANVLTF

D: TRBD1
J: TRBJ1-1
size: NA
V: TRBV18
DNA: TGTGCCAGCTCCCCCCGGGACAGGGACACTGAAGCTTTCTTT
CDR3: CASSPRDRDTEAFF

D: NA
J: TRBJ1-1
size: NA
V: TRBV6-5
DNA: TGTGCCAGCAGTTTCACAGGGAGGAGGTGGAACACTGAAGCTTTCTTT
CDR3: CASSFTGRRWNTEAFF

D: TRBD1
J: TRBJ1-6
size: NA
V: TRBV19
DNA: TGTGCCAGTAGTGTAGGACAGGGGAACTCACCCCTCCACTTT
CDR3: CASSVGQGNSPLHF

D: NA
J: TRBJ2-3
size: NA
V: TRBV5-1
DNA: TGCGCCAGCAGTCGAACGGATACGCAGTATTTT
CDR3: CASSRTDTQYF

D: NA
J: TRBJ2-1
size: once
V: TRBV7-2
DNA: TGTGCCAGCAGCTTAGGGGGGACAACCAACAATGAGCAGTTCTTC
CDR3: CASSLGGTTNNEQFF

D: TRBD1
J: TRBJ1-2
size: few
V: TRBV7-3
DNA: TGTGCCAGCAAAATCCGGGACAGGGAATTCCATGGCTACACCTTC
CDR3: CASKIRDREFHGYTF

D: NA
J: TRBJ2-1
size: NA
V: TRBV6-1
DNA: TGTGCCAGCAGTGAATTAGTATATGAGCAGTTCTTC
CDR3: CASSELVYEQFF

D: NA
J: TRBJ1-1
size: NA
V: TRBV5-1
DNA: TGCGCCAGCAGCGGTCCCCAAATGACAGCGAACACTGAAGCTTTCTTT
CDR3: CASSGPQMTANTEAFF